This T cell receptor (beta chain) was sequenced for a study of regulatory T cells in long-lasting Graves disease (dated by TCRdb to the early 2020s). In the study overall: Patients with newly diagnosed Graves' disease had been on antithyroid drugs for under 3 months. The study took place in China and was registered as a clinical trial. Peripheral blood TCR sequencing and RNA sequencing compared persistent Graves' disease patients with newly diagnosed Graves' disease patients. TCR sequencing covered roughly 13 persistent and some 20 newly diagnosed Graves' disease patients, some 33 samples in total. Study-wide findings and limitations: Only the TCR beta chain was sequenced and analyzed. More public clonotypes were shared among persistent patients (approximately 3,000) than among newly diagnosed patients (approximately 1,000). The small sample size was acknowledged by the authors as a limitation that may reduce accuracy. The study examined only peripheral blood because the primary lesion, thyroid tissue, could not be accessed. Compared with newly diagnosed patients, patients with persistent Graves' disease had lower TCR Shannon entropy and fewer highly expanded clones, which suggests clonal expansion. Preferential use of TRBV28, TRBJ1-2 and TRBJ2-5 was observed in persistent disease, whereas TRBV20-1 and TRBJ2-1 were favored in newly diagnosed disease.

This clonotype was seen repeatedly, ten times or more. This clone's antigen is unknown. No base qualities exist here, and no much larger clone lies one base off it. The time point label, as the study defines it: newly diagnosed GD, antithyroid drugs for less than 3 months. For both TCR sequencing and RNA sequencing, RNA was extracted from PBMCs in TRIzol. Graves' disease was diagnosed according to American Thyroid Association guidelines. Patients for the study were recruited at an endocrinology department in Xi'an, China. From each patient, approximately 10 milliliters of peripheral blood was collected into an EDTA anticoagulant tube. Ficoll Paque Plus density gradient separation was used to isolate PBMCs, and no additional T cell sorting was done. An Agilent 2100 Bioanalyzer and agarose gel were used to check RNA quality, while a NanoDrop 2000 measured RNA concentration. Library generation was performed with multiplex PCR. Instrument on record: Illumina HiSeq 4000. iRepertoire HTBI primers and Arm-PCR amplification of CDR3 regions were used to construct TCR beta libraries. Before sequencing, the PCR products went through gel purification. The study's processing was this. Gene usage analysis of CDR3 amino acid clonotypes relied on the roughly 58 TRBV and about 13 TRBJ segments identified across samples. COPE and FqMerger were used to merge the filtered high-quality paired reads into contigs. BLAST was used to align contigs to the IMGT TRBV, TRBD and TRBJ reference genes, and CDR3 was defined following IMGT. Clonotypes above 0.1% frequency were classified as highly expanded clones. Shannon entropy served as the measure of repertoire diversity, while the Gini coefficient captured V-J evenness. Clonotypes shared by more than one individual were considered public. Starting from the raw public reads, TCRdb applied fastp trimming at Q25, assembled clones with MiXCR and retained in-frame beta chains. Each entry merges the rows of one CDR3 protein and shows their most common DNA and genes. TCRdb's processing, not the study's, gives the V and J calls here. The sample records 450,000 to 500,000 distinct CDR3 sequences, roughly 16% of which are singletons. The biggest ten clones account for 12% of the sample.

CDR1 is given as SGHAT and CDR2 as FQNNGV, both from the germline V gene. From the cysteine through the phenylalanine, the CDR3 covers 14 amino acids. Here the CDR3 DNA is all that survives: 42 bases in frame from base 1. For this chain, trimming is 5 bases at the V end and 6 bases at the J end, and the number of junction bases without a gene match is 5. The same specimen was also included in a second study, on T cells in Graves' hyperthyroidism and ophthalmopathy. As that second paper reports: Graves' hyperthyroidism was defined as stable when no progression to ophthalmopathy occurred over 18 months of follow-up. The hyperthyroidism patients were between 18 and 65 years old and newly diagnosed, with a disease duration of less than 2 months. Any patient with an uncontrolled infection, another autoimmune disease, pregnancy or lactation was excluded. Clinical symptoms, serum thyroxine and TRAb, thyroid ultrasound, and orbital computed tomography formed the basis for the diagnoses. The TCR CDR3 was subjected to a first round of RT-PCR using the HTBI primer set and the Qiagen OneStep RT-PCR kit. Blood samples also contained most of the expanded thyroid clonotypes (frequency above 0.001), which suggests that blood repertoires may reflect thyroid immune responses. In cross-validation, a model built on a 13 V-J signature told ophthalmopathy apart from stable hyperthyroidism with approximately 90% sensitivity and about 81% specificity, and in testing the same model reached 80%/75%. In validation, progression to ophthalmopathy was predicted by the model with 70% to 71% sensitivity and approximately 78% specificity, a median of about 6.8 months before onset. To identify TCR V-J signatures that set the groups apart, the researchers used a discovery cohort of 90 to 100 patients, made up of about 44 with Graves' ophthalmopathy and 57 with stable Graves' hyperthyroidism. Prospective prediction of ophthalmopathy was tested in an independent validation cohort of some 20 hyperthyroidism patients and 15 to 17 patients who later progressed to ophthalmopathy. The 95 to 100 discovery patients were randomly divided into training and test sets at a 7:3 ratio. Thyroid tissue and blood T-cell repertoires from more than 5 Graves' hyperthyroidism patients were also compared in the study. After blood sampling, hyperthyroidism patients were treated with methimazole at a starting dose of 30 mg daily, and ophthalmopathy patients were treated with high-dose intravenous methylprednisolone. The libraries were constructed in a second round of multiplex PCR and then size-selected and purified. The libraries were sequenced on an Illumina HiSeq2000 using paired-end 100 bp reads. SOAPnuke was used to process the raw data, throwing out any read that contained adapters or uncalled bases, had a mean Phred below 15, or lacked an exact constant-primer or identifier match. COPE v1.2.5 was used to merge high-quality paired reads, and clonotypes were defined as unique nucleotide sequences. Clonotypes were aligned to IMGT TRBV, TRBD and TRBJ reference segments using MiTCR v1.1. Analysis was restricted to V-J combinations with a frequency above 0.0001, which covered about 99% of repertoires. The TCS score was defined as F50 (clonal expansion) divided by E x V (chaos), with BLOSUM62-based TCRdist calculated between CDR3 peptides within each V-J. Welch's t-statistics and random forest reduced just over 500 V-J features to 13, which were used in a naive Bayes classifier (R e1071). No statistical method was used to set the sample size in advance, and investigators knew the group allocation. The paper describes TCR Vbeta CDR3 sequencing of 135 peripheral blood samples, made up of fewer than 50 ophthalmopathy patients, around 78 hyperthyroidism patients and 17 progressor patients.

The TCR sequence derives from a man aged 35-49 years with Graves disease. Donor details come from another sample of the same person, matched by shared clones. Sequenced material: peripheral blood mononuclear cells (PBMCs), taken at new diagnosis, from a patient treated with antithyroid drugs. The chain links TRBV11-2 with TRBJ2-5; 11 central nucleotides agree with TRBD1. The bases are TGTGCCAGCAGCCGGGACAGGGGGGGGCAGACCCAGTACTTC. Its amino acids are CASSRDRGGQTQYF.